These 7 T cell receptor beta chains originate from one sample sequenced in a study of beta chain features in type 1 diabetes. Antigens of these TCRs are unknown. Whole-study findings and limits: Within each of all four CD4+ subsets, Type 1 diabetes patients had TCRB CDR3s that were moderately but significantly shorter.

The sequenced template was cDNA made from the entire isolated RNA. Sequencing used immunoSEQ multiplex PCR; TCRdb keeps in-frame clones, though not all of them. The data hold approximately 15,000 clones, with about 70% observed a single time. Sequenced: Tregs from blood. These receptors were taken from a man aged 25-45 years with type 1 diabetes.

In this sample, this clone turned up a few times. The rearrangement uses TRBV11-2 and TRBJ2-1; a weak D match, TRBD2 (6 bases). V lost 3 bases to trimming and J lost 7 bases, with 25 bases between them. The CDR3 runs to 18 residues. Germline CDR1 is SGHAT and CDR2 is FQNNGV. DNA for the CDR3: TGTGCCAGCAGCTTGCGAGCCTCAAGATACGGGAGTGGGAATGAGCAGTTCTTC. This sequence encodes CASSLRASRYGSGNEQFF. The full variable domain, with the rest looked up from reference TRBV11-2 and TRBJ2-1, is EAGVAQSPRYKIIEKRQSVAFWCNPISGHATLYWYQQILGQGPKLLIQFQNNGVVDDSQLPKDRFSAERLKGVDSTLKIQPAKLEDSAVYLCASSLRASRYGSGNEQFFGPGTRLTVL.

The chain uses TRBV19 and TRBJ1-1; possible D gene TRBD1, 6 bases. This CDR3 region has 11 residues. Germline V gene lookup returns CDR1 LNHDA and CDR2 SQIVND (reference sequence). The V gene lost 8 bases and the J gene lost 5 bases, with 9 bases spanning the gap. The CDR3 nucleotides read TGTGCCAGTTGGGGGCGGACTGAAGCTTTCTTT. Its protein product is CASWGRTEAFF.

This chain uses TRBV18 with TRBJ2-1; 8 bases agree with TRBD1. The CDR3 extends over 18 amino acids. Trimming cost V 6 bases and J 1 base; bases outside gene matches: 14. Germline CDR1 is KGHSH and CDR2 is LQKENI. For the CDR3, the DNA is TGTGCCAGCTCCCTACAAACTCCCGGGACAGGATCCTACAATGAGCAGTTCTTC. It yields the protein CASSLQTPGTGSYNEQFF.

This chain joins TRBV5-5 and TRBJ1-1, with D maybe TRBD1 (6 bases). Germline CDR1 and CDR2: SGHKS and YYEKEE (reference sequence). V lost 4 bases and J 6 bases, leaving 10 bases between the germline ends. The CDR3 runs to 12 residues. In DNA form, the CDR3 reads TGTGCCAGCAGCGCCCGACAGGCTGAAGCTTTCTTT. It yields the protein CASSARQAEAFF.

This sequence joins TRBV19 and TRBJ2-5, with 7 bases lining up with TRBD2. Trimming removed 6 bases from V and 4 bases from J; junction bases left unmatched: 5. Germline CDR1 and CDR2: LNHDA and SQIVND (reference sequence). The CDR3 covers 13 residues. The CDR3 bases are TGTGCCAGTAGAGGGACTACTCGAGAGACCCAGTACTTC. Encoded protein: CASRGTTRETQYF.

The genes are TRBV5-1 and TRBJ2-3; possible D gene TRBD1, 6 bases. Deletions cut 1 base from V and 3 bases from J, with 6 bases between. Germline CDR1 SGHRS, CDR2 YFSETQ. The CDR3 extends over 13 amino acids. The CDR3 DNA sequence: TGCGCCAGCAGCTTGCAGGGGACAGATACGCAGTATTTT. Translation: CASSLQGTDTQYF.

The chain has TRBV5-8 and TRBJ1-5; TRBD1 is a possible D gene (5 bases). The ends were cut back, 4 bases at V and 6 bases at J, with 14 bases in the middle. The CDR3 runs 14 residues. The germline gives CDR1 SGHTS, CDR2 YDEGEE. The CDR3 spells CASSRGRGGQPQHF. In DNA, the CDR3 is TGTGCCAGCAGCCGGGGCCGCGGGGGTCAGCCCCAGCATTTT.